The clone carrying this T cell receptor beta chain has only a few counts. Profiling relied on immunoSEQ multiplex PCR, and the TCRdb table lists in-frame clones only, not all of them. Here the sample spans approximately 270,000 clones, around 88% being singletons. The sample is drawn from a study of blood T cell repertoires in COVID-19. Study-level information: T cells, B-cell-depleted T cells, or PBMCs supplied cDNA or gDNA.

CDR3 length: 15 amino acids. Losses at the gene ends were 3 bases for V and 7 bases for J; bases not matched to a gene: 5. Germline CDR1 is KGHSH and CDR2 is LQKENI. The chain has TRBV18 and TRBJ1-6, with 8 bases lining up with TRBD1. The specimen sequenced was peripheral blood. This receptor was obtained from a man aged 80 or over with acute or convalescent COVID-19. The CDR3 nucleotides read TGTGCCAGCTCACCTCGGACAGGGACAAATTCACCCCTCCACTTT. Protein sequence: CASSPRTGTNSPLHF.